These 4 T cell receptor beta chains originate from one sample sequenced in a study of cytomegalovirus exposure and HLA in healthy donors. The PCR had 60 Vbeta and 13 Jbeta primers. The data were produced by immunoSEQ multiplex PCR, yet TCRdb's version contains in-frame clones alone and is incomplete. The sample lists about 140,000 clones, about 84% seen once, with about 2.2% in the top ten. The sample comprised PBMCs. These receptors were taken from a man between 45 and 60 years old in good health and CMV-seronegative.

The chain links TRBV5-1 to TRBJ2-4; 10 bases align to TRBD2. Germline loops: CDR1 SGHRS, CDR2 YFSETQ. The CDR3 has 15 amino acids. Trimming took 2 bases from V and 6 from J; bases not matched to a gene: 5. Written as DNA, the CDR3 is TGCGCCAGCAGCTTAACCGGGACTAGCGTAAACATTCAGTACTTC. Its protein is CASSLTGTSVNIQYF. Full variable domain (rest looked up from reference TRBV5-1 and TRBJ2-4): KAGVTQTPRYLIKTRGQQVTLSCSPISGHRSVSWYQQTPGQGLQFLFEYFSETQRNKGNFPGRFSGRQFSNSRSEMNVSTLELGDSALYLCASSLTGTSVNIQYFGAGTRLSVL.

V and J are TRBV11-3 and TRBJ1-2; D is ambiguous. V lost 5 bases and J 4 bases, leaving 20 bases between the germline ends. The CDR3 is made up of 16 amino acids. Germline V CDR1 and CDR2: SGHNT, YENEEA. This CDR3 reads CASSPLGGVSSYGYTF. CDR3 nucleotide sequence: TGTGCCAGCAGCCCCCTAGGCGGGGTAAGCAGCTATGGCTACACCTTC.

The chain couples TRBV7-2 to TRBJ2-5, with 8 bases fitting TRBD1. The V and J ends lost 6 bases and 1 base, in that order; junction bases with no gene match: 7. CDR1 is SGHTA and CDR2 is FQGNSA in the germline V gene. The CDR3 runs to 15 residues. In nucleotides, the CDR3 is TGTGCCAGCAGTCGGGACAGGAATCTCCAAGAGACCCAGTACTTC. Protein sequence: CASSRDRNLQETQYF. Combining the CDR3 with reference TRBV7-2 and TRBJ2-5 gives the whole variable domain GAGVSQSPSNKVTEKGKDVELRCDPISGHTALYWYRQSLGQGLEFLIYFQGNSAPDKSGLPSDRFSAERTGGSVSTLTIQRTQQEDSAVYLCASSRDRNLQETQYFGPGTRLLVL.

This clone was observed once. The V gene is TRBV11-2, the J gene TRBJ2-7; 8 positions agree with TRBD2. From germline, CDR1 is SGHAT and CDR2 FQNNGV. CDR3 size: 15 residues. The V gene end was trimmed by 5 bases and the J gene end by 4 bases; junction bases not matched to a gene: 10. CDR3 DNA sequence: TGTGCCAGCAGCCTGGAGGCGGGAGGTACTTACGAGCAGTACTTC. Its translation: CASSLEAGGTYEQYF.